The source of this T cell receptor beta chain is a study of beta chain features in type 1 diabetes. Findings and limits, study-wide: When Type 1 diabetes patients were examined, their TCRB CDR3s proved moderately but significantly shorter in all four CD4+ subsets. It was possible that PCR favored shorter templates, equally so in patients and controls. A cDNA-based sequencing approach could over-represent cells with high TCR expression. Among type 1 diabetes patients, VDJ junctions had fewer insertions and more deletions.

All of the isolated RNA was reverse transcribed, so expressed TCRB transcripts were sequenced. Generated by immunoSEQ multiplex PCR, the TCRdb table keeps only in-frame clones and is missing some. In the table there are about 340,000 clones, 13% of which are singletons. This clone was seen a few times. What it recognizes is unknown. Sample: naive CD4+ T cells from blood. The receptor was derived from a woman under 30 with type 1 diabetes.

In DNA form, the CDR3 reads TGTGCCAGCTCTCGACAGGGAAACCATGGCTACACCTTC. This encodes CASSRQGNHGYTF. The V gene is TRBV18, the J gene TRBJ1-2, with TRBD1 matching 7 bases. With V trimmed by 6 bases and J by 6 bases, 7 bases remained unmatched. Germline V CDR1 and CDR2: KGHSH, LQKENI. This CDR3 spans 13 amino acids.